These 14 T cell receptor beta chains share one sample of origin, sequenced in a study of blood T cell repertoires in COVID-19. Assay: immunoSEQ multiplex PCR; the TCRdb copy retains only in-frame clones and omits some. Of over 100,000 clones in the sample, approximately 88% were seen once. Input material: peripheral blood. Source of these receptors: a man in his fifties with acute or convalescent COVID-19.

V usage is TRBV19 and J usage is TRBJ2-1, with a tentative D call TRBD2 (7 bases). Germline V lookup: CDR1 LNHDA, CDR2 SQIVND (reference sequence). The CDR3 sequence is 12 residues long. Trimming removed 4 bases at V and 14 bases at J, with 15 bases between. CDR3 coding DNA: TGTGCCAGTAGTAACCGCGGGGGCGCCGAGTTCTTC. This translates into CASSNRGGAEFF.

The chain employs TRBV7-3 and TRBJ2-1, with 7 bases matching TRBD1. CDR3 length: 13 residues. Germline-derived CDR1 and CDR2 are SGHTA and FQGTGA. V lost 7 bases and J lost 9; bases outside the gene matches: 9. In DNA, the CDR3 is TGTGCCAGCACGGGACAGCCCTGGGGTGAGCAGTTCTTC. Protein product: CASTGQPWGEQFF.

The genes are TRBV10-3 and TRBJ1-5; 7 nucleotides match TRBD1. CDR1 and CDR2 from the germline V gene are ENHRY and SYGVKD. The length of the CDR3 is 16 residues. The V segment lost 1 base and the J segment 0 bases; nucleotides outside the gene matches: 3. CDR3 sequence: CAISEFGTASNQPQHF. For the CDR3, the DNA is TGTGCCATCAGTGAGTTTGGGACAGCTAGCAATCAGCCCCAGCATTTT.

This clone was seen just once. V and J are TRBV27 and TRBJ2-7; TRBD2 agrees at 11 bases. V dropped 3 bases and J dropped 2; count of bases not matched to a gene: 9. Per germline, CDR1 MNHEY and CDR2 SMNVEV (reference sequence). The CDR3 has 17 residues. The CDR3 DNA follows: TGTGCCAGCAGTTTGCAGGGACTAGCGGCCGATCCCTACGAGCAGTACTTC. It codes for CASSLQGLAADPYEQYF.

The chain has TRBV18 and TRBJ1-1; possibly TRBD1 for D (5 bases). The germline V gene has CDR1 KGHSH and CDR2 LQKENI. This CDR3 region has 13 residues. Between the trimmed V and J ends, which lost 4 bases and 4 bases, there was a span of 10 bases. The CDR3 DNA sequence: TGTGCCAGCTCACGTCAGGGTGGCACTGAAGCTTTCTTT. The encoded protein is CASSRQGGTEAFF.

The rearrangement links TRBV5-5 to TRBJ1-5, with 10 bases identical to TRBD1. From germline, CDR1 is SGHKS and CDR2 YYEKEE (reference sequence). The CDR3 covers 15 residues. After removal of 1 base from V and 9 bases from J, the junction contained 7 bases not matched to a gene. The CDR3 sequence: CASSLSGQGFGPQHF. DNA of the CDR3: TGTGCCAGCAGCTTGTCGGGACAGGGGTTTGGGCCCCAGCATTTT.

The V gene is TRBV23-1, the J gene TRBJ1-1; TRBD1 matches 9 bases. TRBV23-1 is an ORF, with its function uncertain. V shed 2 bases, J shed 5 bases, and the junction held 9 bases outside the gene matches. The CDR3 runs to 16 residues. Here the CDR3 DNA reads TGCGCCAGCAGTCAAAGTCAGGGACAGGGCGAAACTGAAGCTTTCTTT. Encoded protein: CASSQSQGQGETEAFF.

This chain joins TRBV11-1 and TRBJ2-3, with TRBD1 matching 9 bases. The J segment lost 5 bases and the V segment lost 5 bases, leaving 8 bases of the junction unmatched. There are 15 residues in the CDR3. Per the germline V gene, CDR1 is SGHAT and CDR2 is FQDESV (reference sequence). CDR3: CASSTREGQGDTQYF. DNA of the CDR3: TGTGCCAGCAGCACCCGAGAGGGACAGGGAGATACGCAGTATTTT.

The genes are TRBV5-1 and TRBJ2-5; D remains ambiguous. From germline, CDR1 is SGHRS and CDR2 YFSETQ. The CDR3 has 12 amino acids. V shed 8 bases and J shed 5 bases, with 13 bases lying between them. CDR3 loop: CASFGQTETQYF. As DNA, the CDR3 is TGCGCCAGTTTTGGGCAGACGGAGACCCAGTACTTC.

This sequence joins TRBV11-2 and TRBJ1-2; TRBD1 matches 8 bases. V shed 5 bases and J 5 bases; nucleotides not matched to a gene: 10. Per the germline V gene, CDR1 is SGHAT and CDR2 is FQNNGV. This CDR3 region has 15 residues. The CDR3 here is CASSLFPGQGYGYTF. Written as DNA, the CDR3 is TGTGCCAGCAGCCTCTTCCCCGGACAGGGTTATGGCTACACCTTC. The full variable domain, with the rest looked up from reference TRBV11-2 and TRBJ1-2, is EAGVAQSPRYKIIEKRQSVAFWCNPISGHATLYWYQQILGQGPKLLIQFQNNGVVDDSQLPKDRFSAERLKGVDSTLKIQPAKLEDSAVYLCASSLFPGQGYGYTFGSGTRLTVV.

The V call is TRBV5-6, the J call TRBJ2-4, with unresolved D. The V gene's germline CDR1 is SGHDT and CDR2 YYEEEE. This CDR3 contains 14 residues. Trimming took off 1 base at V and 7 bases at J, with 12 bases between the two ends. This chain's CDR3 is CASSLWWLGNIQYF. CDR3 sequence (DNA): TGTGCCAGCAGCTTGTGGTGGCTCGGGAACATTCAGTACTTC.

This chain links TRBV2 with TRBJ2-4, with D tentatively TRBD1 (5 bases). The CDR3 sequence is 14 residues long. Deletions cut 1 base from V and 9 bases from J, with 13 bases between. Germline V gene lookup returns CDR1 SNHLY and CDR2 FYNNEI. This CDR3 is CASSEVGSQGIQYF. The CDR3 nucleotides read TGTGCCAGCAGTGAAGTAGGTTCCCAGGGCATTCAGTACTTC. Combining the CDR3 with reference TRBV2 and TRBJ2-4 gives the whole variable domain EPEVTQTPSHQVTQMGQEVILRCVPISNHLYFYWYRQILGQKVEFLVSFYNNEISEKSEIFDDQFSVERPDGSNFTLKIRSTKLEDSAMYFCASSEVGSQGIQYFGAGTRLSVL.

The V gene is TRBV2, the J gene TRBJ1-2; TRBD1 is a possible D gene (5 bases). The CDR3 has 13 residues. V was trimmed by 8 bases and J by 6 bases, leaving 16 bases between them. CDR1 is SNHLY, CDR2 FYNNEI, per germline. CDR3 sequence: CASVWMTENGYTF. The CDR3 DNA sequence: TGTGCCAGCGTATGGATGACAGAAAATGGCTACACCTTC.

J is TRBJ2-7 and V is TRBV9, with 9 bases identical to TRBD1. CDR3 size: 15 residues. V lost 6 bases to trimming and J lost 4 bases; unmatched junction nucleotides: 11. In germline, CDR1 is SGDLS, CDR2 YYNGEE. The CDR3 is CASNNDRGTTYEQYF. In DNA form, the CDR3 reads TGTGCCAGCAACAACGACAGGGGGACTACATACGAGCAGTACTTC. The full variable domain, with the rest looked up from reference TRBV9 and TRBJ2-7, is DSGVTQTPKHLITATGQRVTLRCSPRSGDLSVYWYQQSLDQGLQFLIQYYNGEERAKGNILERFSAQQFPDLHSELNLSSLELGDSALYFCASNNDRGTTYEQYFGPGTRLTVT.